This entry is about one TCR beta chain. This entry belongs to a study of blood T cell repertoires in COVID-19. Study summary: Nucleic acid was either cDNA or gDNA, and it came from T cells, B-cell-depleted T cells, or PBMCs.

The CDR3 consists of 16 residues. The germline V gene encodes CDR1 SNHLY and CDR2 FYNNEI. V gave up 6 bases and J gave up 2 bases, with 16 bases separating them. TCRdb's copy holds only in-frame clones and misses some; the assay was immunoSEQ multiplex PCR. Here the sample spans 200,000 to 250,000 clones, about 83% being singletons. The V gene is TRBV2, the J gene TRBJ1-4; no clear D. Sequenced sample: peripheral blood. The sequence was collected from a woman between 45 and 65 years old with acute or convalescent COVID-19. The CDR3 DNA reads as TGTGCCAGCAGACTCTCAGGAGGGTGGACTAATGAAAAACTGTTTTTT. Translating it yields CASRLSGGWTNEKLFF.